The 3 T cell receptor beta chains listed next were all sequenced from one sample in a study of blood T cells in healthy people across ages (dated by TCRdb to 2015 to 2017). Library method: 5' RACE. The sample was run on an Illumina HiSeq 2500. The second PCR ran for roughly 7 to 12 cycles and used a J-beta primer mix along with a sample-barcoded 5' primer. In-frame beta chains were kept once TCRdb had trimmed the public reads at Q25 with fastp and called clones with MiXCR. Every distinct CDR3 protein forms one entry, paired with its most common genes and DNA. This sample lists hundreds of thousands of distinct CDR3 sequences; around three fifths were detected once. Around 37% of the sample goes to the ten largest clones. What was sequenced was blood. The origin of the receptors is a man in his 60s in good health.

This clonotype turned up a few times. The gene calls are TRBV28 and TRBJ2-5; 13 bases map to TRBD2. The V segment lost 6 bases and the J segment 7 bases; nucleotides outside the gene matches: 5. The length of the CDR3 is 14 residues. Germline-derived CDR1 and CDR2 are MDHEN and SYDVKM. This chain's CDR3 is CASRTSGGQGTQYF. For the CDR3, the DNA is TGTGCCAGCAGGACTAGCGGGGGGCAGGGGACCCAGTACTTC. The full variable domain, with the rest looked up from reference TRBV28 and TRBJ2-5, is DVKVTQSSRYLVKRTGEKVFLECVQDMDHENMFWYRQDPGLGLRLIYFSYDVKMKEKGDIPEGYSVSREKKERFSLILESASTNQTSMYLCASRTSGGQGTQYFGPGTRLLVL.

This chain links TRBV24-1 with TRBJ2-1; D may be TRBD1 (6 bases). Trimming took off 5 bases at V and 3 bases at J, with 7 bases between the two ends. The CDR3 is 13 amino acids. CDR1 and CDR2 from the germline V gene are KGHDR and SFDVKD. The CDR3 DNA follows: TGTGCCACCAGTGGGGGGCACTACAATGAGCAGTTCTTC. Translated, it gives CATSGGHYNEQFF.

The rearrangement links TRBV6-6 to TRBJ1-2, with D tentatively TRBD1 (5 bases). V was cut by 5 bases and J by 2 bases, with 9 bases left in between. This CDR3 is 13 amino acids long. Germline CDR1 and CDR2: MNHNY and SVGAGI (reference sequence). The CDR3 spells CASSDEGNYGYTF. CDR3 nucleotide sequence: TGTGCCAGCAGTGACGAGGGGAACTATGGCTACACCTTC.